A single TCR beta chain is shown here with its context. The CDR3 runs to 15 residues. Germline assignment: CDR1 PRHDT and CDR2 FYEKMQ (reference sequence). The V and J ends lost 4 bases and 7 bases, in that order; junction bases with no gene match: 6. This sample is part of a study of T cell responses to AZD1222 COVID-19 vaccine. Produced via immunoSEQ multiplex PCR; TCRdb's table is partial and in-frame only. The repertoire consists of approximately 80,000 clones, with approximately 90% occurring once and the leading ten covering around 30%. This sample comprised peripheral blood, obtained 28 days after the second AZD1222 dose. V and J are TRBV13 and TRBJ2-1; 11 bases are a match to TRBD2. The receptor comes from an adult who received the AZD1222 COVID-19 vaccine. DNA of the CDR3: TGTGCCAGCAGCTCGACACTAGCGGGAGCAAATGAGCAGTTCTTC. Protein product: CASSSTLAGANEQFF. Together with reference TRBV13 and TRBJ2-1, the CDR3 gives the full variable domain: AAGVIQSPRHLIKEKRETATLKCYPIPRHDTVYWYQQGPGQDPQFLISFYEKMQSDKGSIPDRFSAQQFSDYHSELNMSSLELGDSALYFCASSSTLAGANEQFFGPGTRLTVL.